Below are 8 T cell receptor beta chains sequenced from a single sample in a study of T cell responses to AZD1222 COVID-19 vaccine. This table comes from immunoSEQ multiplex PCR, and its TCRdb copy is limited to in-frame clones, with some not included. The table records around 71,000 clones, approximately 80% of them present only once. Sequences were derived from peripheral blood, sampled 28 days after the second AZD1222 dose. The receptors were gathered from an adult who received the AZD1222 COVID-19 vaccine.

The rearrangement uses TRBV9 and TRBJ2-5; tentatively, D is TRBD1 or TRBD2 (5 bases each). Germline loops: CDR1 SGDLS, CDR2 YYNGEE. The CDR3 spans 13 residues. The V end lost 0 bases, the J end lost 5 bases, and 8 bases lay between the germline ends. The CDR3 nucleotides read TGTGCCAGCAGCGTAGGTGGGGGTGAGACCCAGTACTTC. This translates into CASSVGGGETQYF.

V usage is TRBV7-8 and J usage is TRBJ1-1; tentative D call: TRBD1 (6 bases). Germline V gives CDR1 SGHVS, CDR2 FQNEAQ. The V gene lost 1 base and the J gene lost 1 base, with 10 bases spanning the gap. The CDR3 totals 15 residues. The CDR3 sequence: CASSLGGGQNTEAFF. CDR3 nucleotide sequence: TGTGCCAGCAGCTTAGGGGGGGGACAGAACACTGAAGCTTTCTTT.

The chain couples TRBV5-8 to TRBJ2-3; the D gene is possibly TRBD1 (5 bases). Germline CDR1 SGHTS, CDR2 YDEGEE. With 3 bases removed from V and 7 bases from J, the gap between germline ends came to 21 bases. The CDR3 sequence is 16 residues long. CDR3 sequence reads: CASSYRIGVIIYTQYF. CDR3 DNA sequence: TGTGCCAGCAGCTACAGGATTGGGGTGATTATTTATACGCAGTATTTT.

This chain links TRBV27 with TRBJ2-2; perhaps TRBD1 as D (5 bases). The V end was cut by 6 bases, the J end by 4 bases, with 12 bases between. CDR1 is MNHEY, CDR2 SMNVEV, per germline (reference sequence). This CDR3 is 14 amino acids long. CDR3 bases: TGTGCCAGCAGGCAGACAGAGGCCACCGGGGAGCTGTTTTTT. Its translation: CASRQTEATGELFF.

J is TRBJ2-2 and V is TRBV7-6, with no clear D. Germline V CDR1 and CDR2: SGHVS, FNYEAQ. The CDR3 contains 17 residues. Trimming took off 1 base at V and 1 base at J, with 13 bases between the two ends. The CDR3 bases are TGTGCCAGCAGCTTAGGGTCTTGGGTGCAGAACACCGGGGAGCTGTTTTTT. This sequence encodes CASSLGSWVQNTGELFF.

J is TRBJ2-5 and V is TRBV6-5, with TRBD1 as a possible D gene (5 bases). Per the germline V gene, CDR1 is MNHEY and CDR2 is SVGAGI. V was clipped by 7 bases and J by 1 base, with 13 bases between them. This CDR3 is 14 amino acids long. CDR3 in amino acids: CASNYKGPQETQYF. DNA for the CDR3: TGTGCCAGCAATTATAAGGGGCCCCAAGAGACCCAGTACTTC.

The chain has TRBV6-4 and TRBJ2-7; TRBD1 matches at 8 bases. The CDR3 consists of 14 residues. Trimming cost V 4 bases and J 2 bases; bases outside gene matches: 4. CDR1 is MRHNA and CDR2 is SNTAGT in the germline V gene. CDR3 protein: CASSVETGAYEQYF. DNA of the CDR3: TGTGCCAGCAGTGTAGAGACAGGGGCCTACGAGCAGTACTTC.

The genes are TRBV28 and TRBJ2-5, with 7 bases lining up with TRBD1. From germline, CDR1 is MDHEN and CDR2 SYDVKM. J lost 5 bases, V lost 5 bases, and 11 bases had no gene match. This CDR3 region has 15 residues. CDR3 nucleotides: TGTGCCAGCAGTCTTTGGACAGGCCCTTCCGAGACCCAGTACTTC. As protein: CASSLWTGPSETQYF.